This is a list of T cell receptor beta chains from one sample in a study of blood T cell repertoires in COVID-19. The protocol was immunoSEQ multiplex PCR, while the TCRdb copy is restricted to in-frame clones and leaves out a portion. The sample lists approximately 80,000 clones, 82% occurring once. Sequencing input: peripheral blood. All receptors derive from a human donor in a cohort sampled during active COVID-19. Each CDR3 is given with its conserved first and last residue. D genes are given only for firm matches. Rows give clone size only sometimes, using once, few, many, or a class for an expanded clone.

TRBV5-1	TRBD1	TRBJ2-2	NA	15	TGCGCCAGCAGCTTCGGGACAGTGAACACCGGGGAGCTGTTTTTT	CASSFGTVNTGELFF
TRBV10-3	NA	TRBJ1-5	NA	17	TGTGCCATCAGTGAGTCCGCTTGGAGAGGAGGCAATCAGCCCCAGCATTTT	CAISESAWRGGNQPQHF
TRBV4-1	TRBD1	TRBJ2-7	few	16	TGCGCCAGCAGCCAAGAAGCGGGACAGGGGACGCGGGAGCAGTACTTC	CASSQEAGQGTREQYF
TRBV5-6	NA	TRBJ2-7	NA	12	TGTGCCAGCAGCTTTGGAGGGGTCGAGCAGTACTTC	CASSFGGVEQYF
TRBV7-6	TRBD2	TRBJ2-3	NA	15	TGTGCCAGCAGCTTGGAGGGTGTAGCGGGCGATACGCAGTATTTT	CASSLEGVAGDTQYF
TRBV3-1/TRBV3-2	NA	TRBJ1-1	NA	14	TGTGCCAGCAGCATACAGGGAATGAACACTGAAGCTTTCTTT	CASSIQGMNTEAFF
TRBV27	NA	TRBJ2-5	NA	14	TGTGCCAGCAGTCAAACGAAACTCCAAGAGACCCAGTACTTC	CASSQTKLQETQYF
TRBV6-5	NA	TRBJ1-2	medium-sized	14	TGTGCCAGCAGTTACTCACAGGGTGGTTATGGCTACACCTTC	CASSYSQGGYGYTF
TRBV4-1	TRBD1	TRBJ1-5	NA	15	TGCGCCAGCAGCCAGACCGGACAGGGCGATCAGCCCCAGCATTTT	CASSQTGQGDQPQHF
TRBV19	NA	TRBJ1-6	NA	15	TGTGCCAGTAAGCCATCTTGGGCCGGGGGGGCGCCCCTCCACTTT	CASKPSWAGGAPLHF
TRBV7-9	NA	TRBJ1-5	NA	13	TGTGCCAGCAGCTTAGCGGGGGGACAGCCCCAGCATTTT	CASSLAGGQPQHF
TRBV3-1/TRBV3-2	TRBD1	TRBJ1-2	NA	15	TGTGCCAGCAGCCAAACGACAGGGAACCGTAATGGCTACACCTTC	CASSQTTGNRNGYTF
TRBV2	NA	TRBJ1-2	NA	13	TGTGCCAGCAGTGAAGCGCGGAGGGTTGGCTACACCTTC	CASSEARRVGYTF
TRBV19	NA	TRBJ2-5	NA	16	TGTGCCAGTAGTCCTATCTCCAGGGCCGGTCAAGAGACCCAGTACTTC	CASSPISRAGQETQYF
TRBV5-4	NA	TRBJ2-3	NA	15	TGTGCCAGCAGCTTCTCCCAGGGATCGCCAGATACGCAGTATTTT	CASSFSQGSPDTQYF
TRBV6-6	NA	TRBJ2-7	NA	14	TGTGCCAGCAGCCCCCTCGGCAGGGGGGACGAGCAGTACTTC	CASSPLGRGDEQYF
TRBV4-1	NA	TRBJ1-1	NA	14	TGCGCCAGCAGCCAAGGCGGGCTCGCCCCTGAAGCTTTCTTT	CASSQGGLAPEAFF
TRBV7-8	TRBD1	TRBJ1-1	NA	12	TGTGCCAGCAGCTCACCAGGGGGCCCAGCTTTCTTT	CASSSPGGPAFF
TRBV7-2	NA	TRBJ1-6	NA	14	TGTGCCAGCAGCCAGGACCGAGGGTATTCACCCCTCCACTTT	CASSQDRGYSPLHF
TRBV5-6	TRBD1	TRBJ1-6	NA	16	TGTGCCAGCAGCCCTGGACAGGCACGTAGAGGGTCACCCCTCCACTTT	CASSPGQARRGSPLHF
TRBV6-2/TRBV6-3	NA	TRBJ1-2	NA	14	TGTGCCAGCAGTTACTCTCGACAGCCCTATGGCTACACCTTC	CASSYSRQPYGYTF
TRBV2	NA	TRBJ1-5	NA	17	TGTGCCAGCAGCCTCAGCCAGGGGATGGGAAGCAATCAGCCCCAGCATTTT	CASSLSQGMGSNQPQHF
TRBV2	TRBD2	TRBJ2-3	NA	17	TGTGCCAGCAGGGCCGGGACTAGTATTGCCAGCACAGATACGCAGTATTTT	CASRAGTSIASTDTQYF